This T cell receptor beta chain was documented in a study of T-cell reconstitution after alpha-beta-depleted transplantation in children. Study observations and caveats: T-cell numbers and diversity, one year after transplant, stemmed largely from T cells that were newly produced. By about two months after transplant, alpha-beta T cells reportedly arose from several hundred graft clones that had expanded.

This clonotype occurred once. As yet, its antigen is unknown. Trimming cost V 8 bases and J 7 bases; bases outside gene matches: 13. The CDR3 consists of 15 residues. Germline V gene data show CDR1 as SNHLY and CDR2 as FYNNEI. As it was prepared, the TCRbeta library received unique molecular identifiers. TCRdb itself ran the PCR reads through MiXCR, one entry per CDR3 protein. Of about a million distinct CDR3 sequences detected, about 30% appear once; the ten largest clones hold 25% to 35%. The sequences come from PBMCs, mostly from graft donor cells, collected 360 days after TCRalphabeta/CD19-depleted stem cell transplant. The receptor's source is a boy younger than two who had a stem cell transplant for SCID, so the T cells may come from the graft donor. The chain has TRBV2 and TRBJ2-1; 8 positions agree with TRBD1. CDR3 loop: CASSSGQGKRNEQFF. CDR3 nucleotides: TGTGCCAGCTCCAGTGGACAGGGCAAGAGAAATGAGCAGTTCTTC.